Below are 20 T cell receptor beta chains sequenced from a single sample in a study of blood T cell repertoires in COVID-19. Repertoires were generated with immunoSEQ multiplex PCR, while TCRdb's copy carries only in-frame clones and drops some. The sample holds about 240,000 clones, around 87% seen once. Sample: peripheral blood. The receptors were gathered from a woman between 65 and 79 years old with active or convalescent COVID-19.

The chain carries TRBV18 and TRBJ2-3; D is unresolved. The CDR3 runs to 12 residues. V lost 5 bases to trimming and J lost 5 bases, with 8 bases between them. In germline, CDR1 is KGHSH, CDR2 LQKENI. CDR3 DNA: TGTGCCAGCTCAACCCTCGGAGATACGCAGTATTTT. It specifies CASSTLGDTQYF.

This sequence joins TRBV9 and TRBJ2-2; TRBD1 matches 7 bases. The trim removed 2 bases at V and 5 bases at J, leaving 6 bases unmatched. CDR1 is SGDLS and CDR2 is YYNGEE in the germline V gene. The CDR3 spans 15 residues. As DNA, the CDR3 is TGTGCCAGCAGCGTCACAGGGGTAGGGACCGGGGAGCTGTTTTTT. This gives the protein CASSVTGVGTGELFF.

The V and J genes are TRBV6-2 or TRBV6-3 and TRBJ2-2, with D unclear. Trimming shortened V by 2 bases and J by 4 bases, and 8 bases separated the two germline ends. CDR3 length: 14 amino acids. The germline V gene has CDR1 MNHEY and CDR2 SVGEGT. The CDR3 bases are TGTGCCAGCAGTTACCTGGGCACCACCGGGGAGCTGTTTTTT. Translation: CASSYLGTTGELFF.

This clone has only a few counts. The chain recombines TRBV3-1 (or the pseudogene TRBV3-2) with TRBJ2-3; D perhaps matches TRBD2 (6 bases). With 3 bases removed from V and 2 bases from J, the gap between germline ends came to 12 bases. Germline loops: CDR1 LGHDT, CDR2 YNNKEL (reference sequence). The CDR3 loop spans 15 amino acids. The CDR3 nucleotides read TGTGCCAGCAGCCAGGCGGGGATGAACACAGATACGCAGTATTTT. As protein: CASSQAGMNTDTQYF.

This clone has just a few counts. The gene calls are TRBV4-3 and TRBJ1-1; 7 nucleotides line up with TRBD1. Trimming cost V 0 bases and J 7 bases; bases outside gene matches: 5. The CDR3 sequence is 14 residues long. Germline V gene lookup returns CDR1 LGHNA and CDR2 YSLEER. The CDR3 is CASSQEATGIEAFF. The CDR3 DNA reads TGCGCCAGCAGCCAAGAGGCGACAGGGATTGAAGCTTTCTTT.

DNA of the CDR3: TGTGCCAGCAGCAACACAGGGGGCCCAGATCAGCCCCAGCATTTT. Translation: CASSNTGGPDQPQHF. This rearrangement joins TRBV3-1 (or the pseudogene TRBV3-2) to TRBJ1-5; TRBD1 agrees at 9 bases. This CDR3 is 15 amino acids long. V shed 5 bases and J 5 bases; nucleotides not matched to a gene: 7. Germline V gene sequence: CDR1 LGHDT, CDR2 YNNKEL (reference sequence).

The V gene is TRBV7-2, the J gene TRBJ1-1; 9 bases are a match to TRBD1. The CDR3 has 17 amino acids. The V gene end was trimmed by 2 bases and the J gene end by 0 bases; junction bases not matched to a gene: 7. Germline V gives CDR1 SGHTA, CDR2 FQGNSA. The DNA of the CDR3 is TGTGCCAGCAGCTTAATGGTGGGGACAGGGATGAACACTGAAGCTTTCTTT. Its protein product is CASSLMVGTGMNTEAFF. Based on the CDR3 plus reference TRBV7-2 and TRBJ1-1, the full variable domain is GAGVSQSPSNKVTEKGKDVELRCDPISGHTALYWYRQSLGQGLEFLIYFQGNSAPDKSGLPSDRFSAERTGGSVSTLTIQRTQQEDSAVYLCASSLMVGTGMNTEAFFGQGTRLTVV.

The rearrangement uses TRBV10-1 and TRBJ1-1, with a weak D call TRBD1 (5 bases). CDR1 WNHNN and CDR2 SYGVQD come from the germline V gene (reference sequence). The ends were cut back, 8 bases at V and 4 bases at J, with 11 bases in the middle. The CDR3 extends over 12 amino acids. The CDR3 nucleotides are TGCGCCAGCTCGGGGGGAGCCACTGAAGCTTTCTTT. Translated: CASSGGATEAFF.

The chain employs TRBV6-5 and TRBJ2-5; no clear D. The CDR3 has 12 amino acids. Germline-derived CDR1 and CDR2 are MNHEY and SVGAGI. The V end was cut by 0 bases, the J end by 5 bases, with 4 bases between. This CDR3 reads CASSYSSETQYF. CDR3 sequence (DNA): TGTGCCAGCAGTTACTCGTCGGAGACCCAGTACTTC.

V usage is TRBV6-2 or TRBV6-3 and J usage is TRBJ1-1; D possibly corresponds to TRBD1 (5 bases). Germline V gives CDR1 MNHEY, CDR2 SVGEGT. The V gene lost 6 bases and the J gene lost 11 bases, with 13 bases spanning the gap. The CDR3 length is 11 residues. The CDR3, as DNA: TGTGCCAGCAGCCGTCAGGGCCGGGCTTTCTTT. Encoded protein: CASSRQGRAFF.

V usage is TRBV5-1 and J usage is TRBJ2-5; D not resolved. This CDR3 contains 13 residues. The V gene's germline CDR1 is SGHRS and CDR2 YFSETQ. The V end was cut by 0 bases, the J end by 5 bases, with 8 bases between. CDR3 sequence reads: CASSLDALETQYF. The CDR3 DNA reads as TGCGCCAGCAGCTTGGACGCGCTGGAGACCCAGTACTTC.

The rearrangement joins TRBV7-9 to TRBJ1-1, with 9 bases aligning to TRBD1. There are 13 residues in the CDR3. The germline gives CDR1 SEHNR, CDR2 FQNEAQ (reference sequence). Germline trimming cut 8 bases from V and 3 bases from J; bases unmatched to any gene: 4. The CDR3 reads CASGQGRDTEAFF. DNA for the CDR3: TGTGCCAGCGGACAGGGGAGGGACACTGAAGCTTTCTTT.

A few counts support this clone. The V and J genes are TRBV10-1 and TRBJ2-3; unclear D gene. Trimming pared 0 bases from V and 2 bases from J, leaving 9 bases between. This CDR3 has 15 residues. CDR1 and CDR2 from the germline V gene are WNHNN and SYGVQD (reference sequence). CDR3 amino acids: CASSESPTFTDTQYF. For the CDR3, the DNA is TGCGCCAGCAGTGAGTCCCCGACTTTCACAGATACGCAGTATTTT.

V gene TRBV24-1 combines with J gene TRBJ2-7; TRBD1 matches at 7 bases. V was clipped by 3 bases and J by 3 bases; unmatched bases: 4. The length of the CDR3 is 14 residues. Germline V gene data show CDR1 as KGHDR and CDR2 as SFDVKD. CDR3 sequence: CATSDGTVRYEQYF. In nucleotides, the CDR3 is TGTGCCACCAGTGATGGGACAGTTCGCTACGAGCAGTACTTC.

V is TRBV6-5 and J is TRBJ1-2, with 7 nucleotides matching TRBD1. J was trimmed by 1 base and V by 8 bases; bases with no gene match: 4. Germline assignment: CDR1 MNHEY and CDR2 SVGAGI. The CDR3 is 13 residues long. The CDR3, as DNA: TGTGCCAGCTCCAGGGGGGATAACTATGGCTACACCTTC. It is translated as CASSRGDNYGYTF.

The chain recombines TRBV19 with TRBJ2-5, with 10 bases fitting TRBD2. Looked up from germline, CDR1 is LNHDA and CDR2 is SQIVND (reference sequence). After removal of 8 bases from V and 8 bases from J, the junction contained 11 bases not matched to a gene. The CDR3 contains 14 residues. The CDR3 bases are TGTGCCAGTCGGCTAGTAGCGGGGGGTGATACCCAGTACTTC. Its protein is CASRLVAGGDTQYF. Supplemented by reference TRBV19 and TRBJ2-5, the full variable domain reads DGGITQSPKYLFRKEGQNVTLSCEQNLNHDAMYWYRQDPGQGLRLIYYSQIVNDFQKGDIAEGYSVSREKKESFPLTVTSAQKNPTAFYLCASRLVAGGDTQYFGPGTRLLVL.

The rearrangement uses TRBV19 and TRBJ1-2; 7 bases map to TRBD1. Germline values: CDR1 LNHDA, CDR2 SQIVND (reference sequence). J lost 8 bases, V lost 6 bases, and 18 bases had no gene match. The CDR3 runs 16 residues. CDR3 nucleotide sequence: TGTGCCAGTAGAAGGCCCTCGACAGGGTTAGGGGACGGCTACACCTTC. It codes for CASRRPSTGLGDGYTF.

This rearrangement joins TRBV6-6 to TRBJ2-7; no firm D call. CDR3 size: 11 residues. The V and J ends lost 5 bases and 3 bases respectively, with 5 bases between them. Looked up from germline, CDR1 is MNHNY and CDR2 is SVGAGI (reference sequence). As DNA, the CDR3 is TGTGCCAGCAGTCTTAACTACGAGCAGTACTTC. Amino acid sequence: CASSLNYEQYF.

This clone was detected only once. The rearrangement links TRBV6-4 to TRBJ1-5; no clear D. Germline CDR1 is MRHNA and CDR2 is SNTAGT. The germline V and J ends were trimmed by 4 bases and 1 base, with 5 bases remaining between them. The CDR3 is 13 residues long. CDR3 bases: TGTGCCAGCAGTGGAGAGAGCAATCAGCCCCAGCATTTT. Translation gives CASSGESNQPQHF.

This clone was seen only a few times. This chain joins TRBV6-1 and TRBJ1-2, with D unresolved. CDR1 and CDR2 from the germline V gene are MNHNS and SASEGT. Trimming took 2 bases from V and 4 from J, leaving 11 bases between them. The CDR3 runs 14 residues. CDR3 nucleotides: TGTGCCAGCAGTGAATATCGGGAGAGCTATGGCTACACCTTC. This codes for CASSEYRESYGYTF.